This record covers a single TCR beta chain. The antigen is unknown. Repertoires were generated with immunoSEQ multiplex PCR, while TCRdb's copy carries only in-frame clones and drops some. This sample has 35,000 to 45,000 clones, with roughly 85% found just once. This CDR3 comprises 15 residues. V was pared by 0 bases and J by 1 base, with 10 bases between. Germline assignment: CDR1 SGHNT and CDR2 YYREEE (reference sequence). This specimen belongs to a study of pediatric ulcerative colitis. Study-wide findings and caveats: Ulcerative colitis patients shared more blood-rectal clones than controls. In rectum, acute severe colitis had expanded clones and less diversity.

The sample comprised blood. This TCR derives from a girl between 10 and 17 years old with moderate ulcerative colitis. The chain couples TRBV5-4 to TRBJ1-1; D call uncertain. The CDR3 sequence is CASSLARQTNTEAFF. For the CDR3, the DNA is TGTGCCAGCAGCTTGGCGCGCCAAACGAACACTGAAGCTTTCTTT.